These T cell receptor beta chains were read from a single sample in a study of blood T cell repertoires in COVID-19. The assay was immunoSEQ multiplex PCR, and TCRdb's table has in-frame clones only and misses some. The sample records about 240,000 clones, 86% being singletons. Sample: peripheral blood. The receptors originated from a man aged 80 or over with acute or convalescent COVID-19. Both conserved end residues are part of each CDR3. The D gene is left open where the match is weak. Clone size is not always given. Where it is, it says once, few, many or a class for expanded clones.

NA	TRBJ1-1	TRBV12-3/TRBV12-4	NA	CASSLLKNTEAFF	TGTGCCAGCAGCCTACTGAAGAACACTGAAGCTTTCTTT
NA	TRBJ2-1	TRBV6-2/TRBV6-3	NA	CASSVPTGLYNEQFF	TGTGCCAGCAGTGTCCCCACAGGGTTATACAATGAGCAGTTCTTC
NA	TRBJ1-4	TRBV7-2	NA	CASSSQRTINEKLFF	TGTGCCAGCAGCTCCCAGAGGACAATAAATGAAAAACTGTTTTTT
TRBD1	TRBJ1-5	TRBV9	NA	CASSAGTGGNQPQHF	TGTGCCAGCAGCGCTGGGACAGGGGGCAATCAGCCCCAGCATTTT
TRBD1	TRBJ1-5	TRBV6-5	NA	CASTRDRGNQPQHF	TGTGCCAGCACACGGGACAGGGGGAATCAGCCCCAGCATTTT
NA	TRBJ2-7	TRBV7-2	NA	CASSLGRVSSYEQYF	TGTGCCAGCAGCTTAGGCAGGGTCAGCTCCTACGAGCAGTACTTC
TRBD2	TRBJ2-1	TRBV19	NA	CASSIDSGAYNEQFF	TGTGCCAGTAGTATAGATAGCGGGGCCTACAATGAGCAGTTCTTC
TRBD1	TRBJ1-2	TRBV19	once	CASSTRQGAPGYTF	TGTGCCAGTAGTACCCGACAGGGGGCGCCCGGCTACACCTTC
NA	TRBJ1-4	TRBV7-9	NA	CASSLPNEKLFF	TGTGCCAGCAGCTTACCGAATGAAAAACTGTTTTTT
TRBD2	TRBJ2-1	TRBV7-9	NA	CARSGGAYNEQFF	TGTGCCAGGAGCGGGGGCGCCTACAATGAGCAGTTCTTC
NA	TRBJ1-2	TRBV6-6	NA	CASRSGSYGYTF	TGTGCCAGCAGGTCCGGGAGCTATGGCTACACCTTC
NA	TRBJ1-1	TRBV6-6	NA	CASRRENTEAFF	TGTGCCAGCCGACGGGAAAACACTGAAGCTTTCTTT
TRBD1	TRBJ2-3	TRBV6-5	NA	CASTPGQFTDTQYF	TGTGCCAGCACCCCGGGACAGTTCACAGATACGCAGTATTTT
NA	TRBJ1-2	TRBV29-1	NA	CSVELRYGYTF	TGCAGCGTTGAACTGCGCTATGGCTACACCTTC
NA	TRBJ1-5	TRBV6-6	NA	CASTARVSNQPQHF	TGTGCCAGCACGGCGCGGGTTTCGAATCAGCCCCAGCATTTT
NA	TRBJ2-7	TRBV28	NA	CASSFTTAEQYF	TGTGCCAGCAGTTTTACGACAGCCGAGCAGTACTTC
TRBD1	TRBJ1-2	TRBV6-5	NA	CASSYYRGRDYGYTF	TGTGCCAGCAGTTATTACAGGGGGCGCGACTATGGCTACACCTTC
NA	TRBJ2-1	TRBV2	NA	CASGVGVNEQFF	TGTGCCAGCGGGGTAGGGGTGAATGAGCAGTTCTTC
NA	TRBJ2-7	TRBV4-2	NA	CASSSRGQSGEQYF	TGTGCCAGCAGCTCCAGAGGACAGTCGGGGGAGCAGTACTTC
TRBD1	TRBJ1-3	TRBV9	NA	CASSLRQGSISGNTIYF	TGTGCCAGCAGCTTACGACAGGGCAGCATCTCTGGAAACACCATATATTTT
TRBD1	TRBJ1-3	TRBV3-1/TRBV3-2	NA	CASSRTGAGNTIYF	TGTGCCAGCAGCCGGACAGGGGCTGGAAACACCATATATTTT
NA	TRBJ1-1	TRBV10-3	NA	CAISERQPRGGTEAFF	TGTGCCATCAGTGAGCGCCAGCCGAGGGGGGGCACTGAAGCTTTCTTT
NA	TRBJ2-2	TRBV9	NA	CASSAGPEGAGELFF	TGTGCCAGCAGCGCGGGTCCCGAAGGCGCCGGGGAGCTGTTTTTT
NA	TRBJ1-2	TRBV5-6	NA	CASSERYGYTF	TGTGCCAGCAGCGAACGGTATGGCTACACCTTC
TRBD1	TRBJ1-2	TRBV6-2/TRBV6-3	NA	CASSPAGTGKLLSGYTF	TGTGCCAGCAGTCCCGCAGGGACAGGGAAGTTGCTTAGTGGCTACACCTTC
TRBD2	TRBJ2-2	TRBV4-2	NA	CASSQQKTSGLGELFF	TGTGCCAGCAGCCAACAGAAAACTAGCGGGTTGGGGGAGCTGTTTTTT
TRBD1	TRBJ1-2	TRBV19	NA	CASSRDRGHYGYTF	TGTGCCAGTAGTAGAGACAGGGGCCACTATGGCTACACCTTC
NA	TRBJ1-2	TRBV28	NA	CASSQEGRGNYGYTF	TGTGCCAGCAGTCAAGAAGGCAGGGGAAACTATGGCTACACCTTC
TRBD2	TRBJ2-2	TRBV6-1	NA	CASSETSGPGGELFF	TGTGCCAGCAGTGAGACTAGCGGGCCCGGTGGGGAGCTGTTTTTT
TRBD2	TRBJ2-1	TRBV29-1	NA	CSVGTSGRVPSDNEQFF	TGCAGCGTCGGGACTAGCGGGAGAGTCCCGTCAGACAATGAGCAGTTCTTC
NA	TRBJ2-3	TRBV7-3	NA	CASSLGQATDTQYF	TGTGCCAGCAGCTTAGGGCAGGCCACAGATACGCAGTATTTT
NA	TRBJ1-1	TRBV7-6	NA	CASSLDINRNTEAFF	TGTGCCAGCAGCTTAGACATCAACCGGAACACTGAAGCTTTCTTT
TRBD1	TRBJ2-2	TRBV3-1/TRBV3-2	NA	CASSLGTGGRAGELFF	TGTGCCAGCAGCCTCGGGACAGGGGGCAGGGCCGGGGAGCTGTTTTTT
NA	TRBJ1-1	TRBV7-2	NA	CASSRGGANTEAFF	TGTGCCAGCAGCCGGGGGGGAGCTAACACTGAAGCTTTCTTT
NA	TRBJ1-1	TRBV6-5	NA	CASRTASVMNTEAFF	TGTGCCAGCAGGACAGCAAGTGTCATGAACACTGAAGCTTTCTTT
NA	TRBJ2-5	TRBV6-2/TRBV6-3	NA	CASSARRETQYF	TGTGCCAGCAGTGCTAGGAGAGAGACCCAGTACTTC
NA	TRBJ1-4	TRBV2	NA	CASGLGGRSEKLFF	TGTGCCAGCGGATTGGGGGGGCGTAGTGAAAAACTGTTTTTT
TRBD2	TRBJ2-5	TRBV6-2/TRBV6-3	NA	CASSLTSGGAKTQYF	TGTGCCAGCAGTTTGACTAGCGGGGGGGCTAAGACCCAGTACTTC
TRBD2	TRBJ2-3	TRBV19	NA	CASSISLAAGTDTQYF	TGTGCCAGTAGTATTTCGCTAGCGGCAGGCACAGATACGCAGTATTTT
NA	TRBJ2-3	TRBV12-3/TRBV12-4	NA	CASRGTNTDTQYF	TGTGCCAGCCGCGGGACCAACACAGATACGCAGTATTTT
NA	TRBJ1-1	TRBV28	NA	CASSGEVPGEAFF	TGTGCCAGCAGTGGGGAGGTTCCGGGTGAAGCTTTCTTT
TRBD2	TRBJ2-1	TRBV2	NA	CASRLGLAESYNEQFF	TGTGCCAGCAGACTCGGACTAGCGGAGTCCTACAATGAGCAGTTCTTC
NA	TRBJ2-7	TRBV5-1	NA	CASSLAGDLYEQYF	TGCGCCAGCAGCTTGGCCGGGGATCTTTACGAGCAGTACTTC
TRBD2	TRBJ2-7	TRBV4-3	NA	CASSPERGLPYEQYF	TGCGCCAGCAGCCCCGAGCGGGGCCTACCCTACGAGCAGTACTTC
TRBD1	TRBJ2-2	TRBV19	once	CASSRQGANTGELFF	TGTGCCAGTAGTAGACAGGGGGCGAACACCGGGGAGCTGTTTTTT
NA	TRBJ1-4	TRBV2	NA	CASSRGGGSEKLFF	TGTGCCAGCAGTAGAGGGGGTGGCAGTGAAAAACTGTTTTTT
TRBD2	TRBJ2-1	TRBV24-1	NA	CATSDPGLADYNEQFF	TGTGCCACCAGTGATCCCGGACTAGCGGATTACAATGAGCAGTTCTTC
TRBD1	TRBJ2-2	TRBV6-1	many	CASSDQGVTGELFF	TGTGCCAGCAGTGATCAGGGGGTCACCGGGGAGCTGTTTTTT
NA	TRBJ1-1	TRBV3-1/TRBV3-2	NA	CASSPGVMNTEAFF	TGTGCCAGCAGCCCAGGGGTTATGAACACTGAAGCTTTCTTT
NA	TRBJ2-5	TRBV3-1/TRBV3-2	NA	CASSQDPGTIAQETQYF	TGTGCCAGCAGCCAAGATCCCGGGACAATAGCTCAAGAGACCCAGTACTTC
TRBD1	TRBJ1-3	TRBV25-1	NA	CASSPTGFGNTIYF	TGTGCCAGCAGTCCGACAGGGTTTGGAAACACCATATATTTT
NA	TRBJ2-5	TRBV10-2	NA	CATSDRIKETQYF	TGCGCCACCTCGGACAGAATTAAAGAGACCCAGTACTTC
TRBD1	TRBJ2-2	TRBV6-6	NA	CASSYPLQGAGELFF	TGTGCCAGCAGTTACCCGCTACAGGGGGCCGGGGAGCTGTTTTTT
TRBD1	TRBJ1-2	TRBV27	once	CASSPGQGGYGYTF	TGTGCCAGCAGTCCTGGACAGGGTGGCTATGGCTACACCTTC
NA	TRBJ1-1	TRBV28	few	CASRTYSGTPNTEAFF	TGTGCCAGCAGGACTTACTCCGGGACACCGAACACTGAAGCTTTCTTT
NA	TRBJ1-5	TRBV5-5	NA	CASSQGELHNQPQHF	TGTGCCAGCAGCCAAGGGGAATTGCACAATCAGCCCCAGCATTTT
NA	TRBJ1-2	TRBV7-9	NA	CASSLASPRLGYTF	TGTGCCAGCAGCTTAGCGAGCCCCCGTCTGGGCTACACCTTC